These T cell receptor beta chains were read from a single sample in a study of OX40 agonist ivuxolimab in advanced cancers. Sequenced by immunoSEQ multiplex PCR; TCRdb stores in-frame clones only, minus some. The sample yields under 45,000 clones, less than 80% seen once. This specimen was CD4+ or CD8+ T cells sorted from blood, taken in a trial of the OX40 agonist ivuxolimab. All receptors derive from an adult with an advanced solid tumor such as melanoma, head and neck, liver or kidney cancer. Each CDR3 is given with its conserved first and last residue. Each record gives: D gene, clone size, J gene, V gene, CDR3 protein, CDR3 DNA. A D gene is named only where the DNA matches it firmly. Rows may omit the clone size; those that give it use once, few, many or a size class.

D: TRBD1; size: .; J: TRBJ1-4; V: TRBV5-1; CDR3: CASSFQGDNEKLFF; DNA: TGCGCCAGCAGCTTTCAGGGGGATAATGAAAAACTGTTTTTT
D: .; size: .; J: TRBJ1-5; V: TRBV4-1; CDR3: CASSQNTYQPQHF; DNA: TGCGCCAGCAGCCAAAACACTTATCAGCCCCAGCATTTT
D: .; size: once; J: TRBJ2-7; V: TRBV5-1; CDR3: CASSRTQSSYEQYF; DNA: TGCGCCAGCAGCCGGACACAAAGCTCCTACGAGCAGTACTTC
D: .; size: .; J: TRBJ2-3; V: TRBV30; CDR3: CAWTVRGSTDTQYF; DNA: TGTGCCTGGACCGTACGGGGTAGCACAGATACGCAGTATTTT
D: .; size: .; J: TRBJ1-1; V: TRBV28; CDR3: CASVAGTEAFF; DNA: TGTGCCAGCGTGGCGGGCACTGAAGCTTTCTTT
D: .; size: .; J: TRBJ2-1; V: TRBV9; CDR3: CASSADGTWVYNEQFF; DNA: TGTGCCAGCAGCGCAGACGGGACATGGGTATACAATGAGCAGTTCTTC
D: .; size: .; J: TRBJ2-2; V: TRBV19; CDR3: CASSIGGTFPGELFF; DNA: TGTGCCAGTAGTATAGGGGGGACCTTCCCCGGGGAGCTGTTTTTT
D: .; size: .; J: TRBJ2-2; V: TRBV19; CDR3: CASSPSMASTGELFF; DNA: TGTGCCAGTAGTCCCTCAATGGCCAGCACCGGGGAGCTGTTTTTT
D: .; size: .; J: TRBJ1-4; V: TRBV5-5; CDR3: CASSLAPLTNEKLFF; DNA: TGTGCCAGCAGCTTGGCTCCTCTGACTAATGAAAAACTGTTTTTT
D: .; size: .; J: TRBJ2-5; V: TRBV18; CDR3: CASSQISRYQETQYF; DNA: TGTGCCAGCTCACAAATCTCGCGGTACCAAGAGACCCAGTACTTC
D: TRBD1; size: once; J: TRBJ1-5; V: TRBV19; CDR3: CASSIREDRVNQPQHF; DNA: TGTGCCAGTAGTATCCGTGAGGACAGGGTCAATCAGCCCCAGCATTTT
D: .; size: once; J: TRBJ2-2; V: TRBV4-1; CDR3: CASSLQSVRQTGELFF; DNA: TGCGCCAGCAGCCTACAATCGGTACGACAGACCGGGGAGCTGTTTTTT
D: .; size: few; J: TRBJ1-1; V: TRBV11-2; CDR3: CASSLARGDFGAFF; DNA: TGTGCCAGCAGCTTAGCGAGAGGCGACTTTGGGGCTTTCTTT
D: TRBD2; size: .; J: TRBJ2-5; V: TRBV4-2; CDR3: CASSQPTSGAQETQYF; DNA: TGTGCCAGCAGCCAGCCGACTAGCGGAGCCCAAGAGACCCAGTACTTC
D: .; size: .; J: TRBJ1-1; V: TRBV30; CDR3: CAWRAGATEAFF; DNA: TGTGCCTGGAGGGCAGGGGCAACTGAAGCTTTCTTT
D: .; size: .; J: TRBJ2-2; V: TRBV18; CDR3: CASSRTPSGELFF; DNA: TGTGCCAGCTCTCGTACCCCGTCCGGGGAGCTGTTTTTT
D: TRBD2; size: .; J: TRBJ2-2; V: TRBV6-5; CDR3: CASTGGRGTGELFF; DNA: TGTGCCTCAACGGGCGGGAGAGGCACCGGGGAGCTGTTTTTT
D: TRBD1; size: .; J: TRBJ1-3; V: TRBV7-9; CDR3: CASSPGTGPTIYF; DNA: TGTGCCAGCAGCCCCGGGACAGGGCCCACCATATATTTT
D: .; size: once; J: TRBJ2-2; V: TRBV18; CDR3: CASSPGHNTGELFF; DNA: TGTGCCAGCTCCCCGGGACACAACACCGGGGAGCTGTTTTTT
D: .; size: once; J: TRBJ1-2; V: TRBV12-2; CDR3: CASRSPGQGNYGYTF; DNA: TGTGCAAGTCGCTCTCCGGGACAGGGGAACTATGGCTACACCTTC
D: .; size: .; J: TRBJ2-7; V: TRBV18; CDR3: CASSPSRSYEQYF; DNA: TGTGCCAGCTCACCCTCGAGGAGCTACGAGCAGTACTTC
D: TRBD2; size: .; J: TRBJ2-5; V: TRBV5-6; CDR3: CASSLLAGRGGETQYF; DNA: TGTGCCAGCAGCCTACTAGCGGGGAGAGGGGGGGAGACCCAGTACTTC
D: .; size: few; J: TRBJ1-5; V: TRBV30; CDR3: CAWSRGGGQPQHF; DNA: TGTGCCTGGTCTAGGGGCGGAGGACAGCCCCAGCATTTT
D: .; size: .; J: TRBJ2-5; V: TRBV7-9; CDR3: CASSLYPGLETQYF; DNA: TGTGCCAGCAGCTTATACCCAGGGTTAGAGACCCAGTACTTC
D: .; size: .; J: TRBJ2-2; V: TRBV28; CDR3: CASSLGWWDAGELFF; DNA: TGTGCCAGCAGTTTGGGGTGGTGGGATGCCGGGGAGCTGTTTTTT
D: .; size: .; J: TRBJ1-1; V: TRBV19; CDR3: CASSFGLGGLTEAFF; DNA: TGTGCCAGTAGTTTCGGACTGGGCGGATTAACTGAAGCTTTCTTT
D: .; size: .; J: TRBJ1-3; V: TRBV29-1; CDR3: CSVWANSGNTIYF; DNA: TGCAGCGTTTGGGCAAACTCTGGAAACACCATATATTTT
D: TRBD2; size: .; J: TRBJ2-2; V: TRBV28; CDR3: CASSKPGLAGPTGELFF; DNA: TGTGCCAGCAGTAAACCGGGACTAGCGGGGCCGACCGGGGAGCTGTTTTTT
D: TRBD2; size: few; J: TRBJ2-1; V: TRBV11-2; CDR3: CASRSVAGVHNEQFF; DNA: TGTGCCAGCAGATCAGTAGCGGGAGTCCACAATGAGCAGTTCTTC
D: .; size: .; J: TRBJ1-2; V: TRBV28; CDR3: CASSFGRPDGYTF; DNA: TGTGCCAGCAGTTTTGGAAGGCCGGATGGCTACACCTTC
D: TRBD2; size: .; J: TRBJ2-1; V: TRBV6-1; CDR3: CASRSGGTYNEQFF; DNA: TGTGCCAGCAGGAGCGGGGGAACTTACAATGAGCAGTTCTTC
D: .; size: .; J: TRBJ2-5; V: TRBV6-5; CDR3: CASSYGRAPQETQYF; DNA: TGTGCCAGCAGTTACGGCCGGGCCCCCCAAGAGACCCAGTACTTC
D: .; size: .; J: TRBJ1-6; V: TRBV12-5; CDR3: CASGSPPSGTYSPLHF; DNA: TGTGCTAGTGGTTCGCCCCCATCCGGGACTTACTCACCCCTCCACTTT
D: TRBD2; size: .; J: TRBJ2-3; V: TRBV7-8; CDR3: CASSLNSGGLTDTQYF; DNA: TGTGCCAGCAGCTTAAATAGCGGGGGCCTCACAGATACGCAGTATTTT
D: TRBD2; size: .; J: TRBJ2-7; V: TRBV14; CDR3: CASSFGRTRGEQYF; DNA: TGTGCCAGCAGTTTCGGCCGGACTAGAGGCGAGCAGTACTTC
D: .; size: few; J: TRBJ1-6; V: TRBV14; CDR3: CASSLTLRNSPLHF; DNA: TGTGCCAGCAGTCTAACGCTCAGAAATTCACCCCTCCACTTT
D: .; size: .; J: TRBJ1-5; V: TRBV28; CDR3: CASRRSDQPQHF; DNA: TGTGCCAGCAGGCGGAGTGACCAGCCCCAGCATTTT
D: .; size: .; J: TRBJ1-4; V: TRBV5-1; CDR3: CASSLNDEKLFF; DNA: TGCGCCAGCAGCTTAAACGATGAAAAACTGTTTTTT
D: TRBD1; size: .; J: TRBJ2-4; V: TRBV19; CDR3: CASSMGQQPSSDIQYF; DNA: TGTGCCAGTAGTATGGGACAGCAACCTTCTTCGGACATTCAGTACTTC
D: .; size: .; J: TRBJ2-1; V: TRBV7-8; CDR3: CASSPTRDSSKNEQFF; DNA: TGTGCCAGCAGCCCTACTCGGGACTCTTCGAAGAATGAGCAGTTCTTC
D: TRBD1; size: few; J: TRBJ2-7; V: TRBV7-2; CDR3: CASSRGQLTSYEQYF; DNA: TGTGCCAGCAGCCGGGGACAGCTTACCTCCTACGAGCAGTACTTC
D: .; size: .; J: TRBJ2-3; V: TRBV5-4; CDR3: CASSSYADTQYF; DNA: TGTGCCAGCAGCTCCTACGCAGATACGCAGTATTTT
D: TRBD2; size: .; J: TRBJ2-7; V: TRBV7-2; CDR3: CASSPDSSGAYEQYF; DNA: TGTGCCAGCAGCCCCGATTCTAGCGGGGCCTACGAGCAGTACTTC
D: TRBD1; size: .; J: TRBJ2-1; V: TRBV7-2; CDR3: CASSSGTGYYEQFF; DNA: TGTGCCAGCAGCTCAGGGACAGGCTACTATGAGCAGTTCTTC
D: TRBD1; size: .; J: TRBJ1-4; V: TRBV5-1; CDR3: CASSYHASPGQGKGGEKLFF; DNA: TGCGCCAGCAGCTACCATGCCTCCCCGGGACAGGGAAAAGGGGGAGAAAAACTGTTTTTT
D: .; size: .; J: TRBJ1-5; V: TRBV2; CDR3: CASSEVVGYQPQHF; DNA: TGTGCCAGCAGTGAAGTGGTAGGGTATCAGCCCCAGCATTTT